Below are 8 T cell receptor beta chains sequenced from a single sample in a study of neoadjuvant nivolumab and ipilimumab in lung cancer (TCRdb year 2020). Receptors were amplified or captured by the immunoSEQ multiplex PCR assay. In its TCRdb copy, this immuneACCESS table keeps in-frame sequences only and misses some clones. Where compared with another copy, unresolved V genes explain less than half of these, and the others have no known cause. The sample table contains some 37,000 clones; only one count was recorded for about 88% of them. The ten biggest clones cover approximately 3.3% of the sample. The time point label here, explained by the study, means: pretherapy, before neoadjuvant immune checkpoint inhibitors. The sample was peripheral blood, taken before neoadjuvant nivolumab, alone or with ipilimumab. Receptors originate from an adult with non-small cell lung cancer.

The J gene is TRBJ1-1, the V gene TRBV30; D gene unclear. Looked up from germline, CDR1 is GTSNPN and CDR2 is SVGIG (reference sequence). The length of the CDR3 is 13 residues. Trimming removed 0 bases at V and 2 bases at J, with 7 bases between. This CDR3 reads CAWSVQTNTEAFF. CDR3 sequence (DNA): TGTGCCTGGAGTGTACAAACCAACACTGAAGCTTTCTTT.

This clone occurred a few times. This rearrangement joins TRBV9 to TRBJ2-1; D perhaps matches TRBD2 (6 bases). CDR3 size: 15 residues. Germline CDR1 is SGDLS and CDR2 is YYNGEE. With 6 bases removed from V and 3 bases from J, the gap between germline ends came to 16 bases. This chain's CDR3 is CASTAQGLGYNEQFF. CDR3 DNA: TGTGCCAGCACGGCGCAGGGACTGGGCTACAATGAGCAGTTCTTC.

V gene TRBV7-6 combines with J gene TRBJ1-5; 8 bases agree with TRBD1. In germline, CDR1 is SGHVS, CDR2 FNYEAQ. V shed 5 bases and J 0 bases; nucleotides not matched to a gene: 6. This CDR3 has 16 amino acids. In nucleotides, the CDR3 is TGTGCCAGCAGCGCGTGGACAGGGAGTAGCAATCAGCCCCAGCATTTT. This sequence encodes CASSAWTGSSNQPQHF.

This clone was seen once. V gene TRBV6-5 combines with J gene TRBJ2-7; 9 bases agree with TRBD1. Trimming took 6 bases from V and 7 from J; bases not matched to a gene: 10. CDR3 length: 14 amino acids. The germline CDR1 and CDR2 sequences are MNHEY and SVGAGI. CDR3 in amino acids: CASRRQGVWDEQYF. The CDR3 DNA is TGTGCCAGCAGAAGACAGGGGGTTTGGGATGAGCAGTACTTC.

The CDR3 spells CASSLRLGAAGNTIYF. As DNA, the CDR3 is TGTGCCAGCAGCTTACGGTTAGGGGCTGCTGGAAACACCATATATTTT. The chain carries TRBV7-2 and TRBJ1-3, with D possibly TRBD1 on 5 matching bases. CDR1 and CDR2 from the germline V gene are SGHTA and FQGNSA. V dropped 2 bases and J dropped 2 bases, with 13 bases sitting between them. The CDR3 has 16 amino acids.

The chain employs TRBV25-1 and TRBJ2-2; D gene ambiguous. The CDR3 totals 13 residues. With 6 bases removed from V and 3 bases from J, the gap between germline ends came to 8 bases. Germline values: CDR1 MGHDK, CDR2 SYGVNS. The CDR3 reads CASRIDDTGELFF. The CDR3 nucleotides read TGTGCCAGCAGAATAGACGACACCGGGGAGCTGTTTTTT.

This clone was counted between two and nine times. V and J are TRBV6-5 and TRBJ2-2, with TRBD1 matching 8 bases. Germline CDR1 reads MNHEY; CDR2 reads SVGAGI. The CDR3 covers 15 residues. The ends lost 5 bases at V and 4 bases at J; junction bases unmatched: 6. CDR3 sequence (DNA): TGTGCCAGCAGTAAACAACAGGGGGGCACCGGGGAGCTGTTTTTT. This sequence encodes CASSKQQGGTGELFF.

The chain uses TRBV7-2 and TRBJ2-3; TRBD2 is a possible D gene (5 bases). CDR3 length: 14 amino acids. Trimming cost V 4 bases and J 1 base, with 9 bases left between them. Germline CDR1 and CDR2: SGHTA and FQGNSA. The DNA for the CDR3 is TGTGCCAGCAGCTCCTCGAGGGGCACAGATACGCAGTATTTT. Protein product: CASSSSRGTDTQYF.